One and the same sample provided the 30 T cell receptor beta chains below, sequenced in a study of T-cell reconstitution after alpha-beta-depleted transplantation in children. Unique molecular identifiers were built into the TCRbeta library. TCRdb used MiXCR to reprocess the PCR reads, holding one entry per CDR3 protein. Here the sample spans hundreds of thousands of distinct CDR3 sequences, under 15% being singletons. Sequencing was performed on PBMCs, taken before TCRalphabeta/CD19-depleted stem cell transplant. The receptors stem from a girl aged 2 to 9 with congenital amegakaryocytic thrombocytopenia, due to receive a stem cell transplant.

This clonotype appeared many times. The chain employs TRBV7-2 and TRBJ2-1, with a weak D call TRBD2 (5 bases). This CDR3 has 14 amino acids. The V end was cut by 3 bases, the J end by 10 bases, with 16 bases between. Germline-derived CDR1 and CDR2 are SGHTA and FQGNSA. In nucleotides, the CDR3 is TGTGCCAGCAGCTTCCGGACTCCCCAAAGAGAGCAGTTCTTC. Amino acid sequence: CASSFRTPQREQFF.

This clonotype was counted ten times or more. This chain joins TRBV12-3 or TRBV12-4 and TRBJ2-1; TRBD2 is a possible D gene (7 bases). With 6 bases removed from V and 1 base from J, the gap between germline ends came to 16 bases. The CDR3 runs 16 residues. The CDR3 nucleotides read TGTGCCAGCAGCCTAGGGGGGGCTTTGTCCTACAATGAGCAGTTCTTC. Translated, it gives CASSLGGALSYNEQFF.

There are many counts of this clonotype. The chain employs TRBV5-1 and TRBJ2-1; D not certain. Between the trimmed V and J ends, which lost 0 bases and 3 bases, there was a span of 13 bases. This CDR3 is built from 16 residues. Germline V gene lookup returns CDR1 SGHRS and CDR2 YFSETQ. The CDR3 nucleotides read TGCGCCAGCAGCTTGGCCCTAGACACCCTCTACAATGAGCAGTTCTTC. This codes for CASSLALDTLYNEQFF.

This rearrangement joins TRBV11-2 to TRBJ1-1; no clear D. The germline V and J ends were trimmed by 1 base and 3 bases, with 12 bases remaining between them. CDR3 length: 15 residues. CDR1 and CDR2 from the germline V gene are SGHAT and FQNNGV. The CDR3 loop reads CASSLGSAGDTEAFF. The CDR3 coding sequence is TGTGCCAGCAGCTTAGGATCCGCAGGAGACACTGAAGCTTTCTTT.

In its sample, this clonotype was seen many times. The chain combines TRBV12-3 or TRBV12-4 with TRBJ2-3; 8 bases match TRBD2. The CDR3 runs to 15 residues. Trimming cost V 5 bases and J 0 bases; bases outside gene matches: 4. CDR3: CASSELAESTDTQYF. As DNA, the CDR3 is TGTGCCAGCAGTGAACTAGCGGAAAGCACAGATACGCAGTATTTT.

This clonotype has ten or more counts. V gene TRBV5-1 combines with J gene TRBJ2-1; 8 bases line up with TRBD2. The length of the CDR3 is 16 residues. V dropped 3 bases and J dropped 7; count of bases not matched to a gene: 12. Germline-derived CDR1 and CDR2 are SGHRS and YFSETQ. The CDR3 DNA sequence: TGCGCCAGCAGCTCGTACGGAAGCGGGAGTATAAATGAGCAGTTCTTC. As protein: CASSSYGSGSINEQFF.

This clonotype was counted at least ten times. The CDR3 region is CSVGPGGSYEQYF. The CDR3 DNA is TGCAGCGTTGGTCCAGGGGGATCCTACGAGCAGTACTTC. This chain joins TRBV29-1 and TRBJ2-7; 7 bases fit TRBD1. The CDR3 loop spans 13 amino acids. Germline CDR1 and CDR2: SQVTM and ANQGSEA. After removal of 4 bases from V and 1 base from J, the junction contained 4 bases not matched to a gene.

This clonotype was seen many times. The V gene is TRBV7-9, the J gene TRBJ2-1; D not certain. The CDR3 is 14 amino acids. Germline V lookup: CDR1 SEHNR, CDR2 FQNEAQ (reference sequence). V was cut by 5 bases and J by 5 bases, with 13 bases left in between. CDR3 in amino acids: CASSDAGTHNEQFF. The CDR3 nucleotides are TGTGCCAGCAGCGATGCCGGAACTCACAATGAGCAGTTCTTC.

This clonotype was seen ten or more times. The rearrangement uses TRBV7-6 and TRBJ2-2, with TRBD2 as a possible D gene (6 bases). This CDR3 is 15 amino acids long. V was clipped by 2 bases and J by 6 bases, with 13 bases between them. CDR1 and CDR2 from the germline V gene are SGHVS and FNYEAQ. The CDR3 DNA is TGTGCCAGCAGCTTATTGTCTTGGGGGGCCGGGGAGCTGTTTTTT. This encodes CASSLLSWGAGELFF.

This clonotype came up many times. The chain employs TRBV10-3 and TRBJ1-5; D remains unclear. Trimming shortened V by 0 bases and J by 3 bases, and 3 bases separated the two germline ends. CDR1 is ENHRY, CDR2 SYGVKD, per germline. The CDR3 is 13 amino acids. The CDR3 DNA follows: TGTGCCATCAGTGAGTCCTACAATCAGCCCCAGCATTTT. The encoded protein is CAISESYNQPQHF.

The chain is built from TRBV15 and TRBJ2-1; 11 bases match TRBD2. From germline, CDR1 is LNHNV and CDR2 YYDKDF (reference sequence). The ends lost 5 bases at V and 8 bases at J; junction bases unmatched: 8. This CDR3 is built from 15 residues. For the CDR3, the DNA is TGTGCCACCAGCCGGGGACTAGCGGCCGAACATGAGCAGTTCTTC. Translating gives CATSRGLAAEHEQFF.

At least ten counts were recorded for this clonotype. This chain joins TRBV20-1 and TRBJ2-7; 8 nucleotides align to TRBD2. Unmatched junction bases numbered 7, after V lost 0 bases and J lost 6 bases. The CDR3 loop spans 14 amino acids. Looked up from germline, CDR1 is DFQATT and CDR2 is SNEGSKA (reference sequence). The CDR3 bases are TGCAGTGCTAGAGAGCAAGCGGGGGCTTCCGAGCAGTACTTC. Its translation: CSAREQAGASEQYF.

This clonotype has a count of ten or more. The V and J genes are TRBV29-1 and TRBJ2-7; D may be TRBD1 (5 bases). V was clipped by 3 bases and J by 7 bases, with 13 bases between them. The CDR3 covers 12 residues. Germline assignment: CDR1 SQVTM and CDR2 ANQGSEA. CDR3 in amino acids: CSVEARAEEQYF. The CDR3 DNA reads TGCAGCGTTGAGGCCAGGGCTGAGGAGCAGTACTTC.

This chain connects TRBV20-1 to TRBJ1-3, with D maybe TRBD1 (6 bases). Trimming took 5 bases from V and 3 from J, leaving 11 bases between them. The CDR3 extends over 13 amino acids. CDR1 and CDR2 from the germline V gene are DFQATT and SNEGSKA (reference sequence). The CDR3 reads CSASQGFGNTIYF. The CDR3 DNA sequence: TGCAGTGCTTCACAGGGATTTGGAAACACCATATATTTT.

Only a few counts were recorded for this clonotype. This chain uses TRBV7-9 with TRBJ2-7, with D perhaps TRBD2 (6 bases). The CDR3 is 14 residues long. The germline V gene encodes CDR1 SEHNR and CDR2 FQNEAQ (reference sequence). V was trimmed by 5 bases and J by 5 bases, leaving 16 bases between them. Here the CDR3 DNA reads TGTGCCAGCAGCCCCCACGGGGGTGGTCACGAGCAGTACTTC. It encodes CASSPHGGGHEQYF.

The J gene is TRBJ2-3, the V gene TRBV20-1, with TRBD2 matching 11 bases. The V and J ends lost 1 base and 7 bases, in that order; junction bases with no gene match: 4. Per germline, CDR1 DFQATT and CDR2 SNEGSKA (reference sequence). The CDR3 consists of 14 residues. The CDR3 protein is CSARGSGRVNTQYF. DNA for the CDR3: TGCAGTGCTAGAGGTAGCGGGAGGGTAAATACGCAGTATTTT.

V usage is TRBV20-1 and J usage is TRBJ2-7; D remains unclear. The CDR3 runs to 16 residues. V was shortened by 0 bases and J by 0 bases, with 15 bases between the two germline ends. Germline CDR1 reads DFQATT; CDR2 reads SNEGSKA (reference sequence). The CDR3 DNA reads as TGCAGTGCTAGAGAAGCTAGGAGCCCCCTCTCCTACGAGCAGTACTTC. It codes for CSAREARSPLSYEQYF.

This clonotype was seen repeatedly, ten times or more. The chain is built from TRBV28 and TRBJ1-5, with D unclear. The germline V gene has CDR1 MDHEN and CDR2 SYDVKM. The CDR3 spans 12 residues. V gave up 8 bases and J gave up 7 bases, with 12 bases separating them. The CDR3 sequence: CASHLGAQPQHF. CDR3 coding DNA: TGTGCCAGCCACCTTGGCGCACAGCCCCAGCATTTT. The complete variable domain, with remaining parts taken from reference TRBV28 and TRBJ1-5, reads DVKVTQSSRYLVKRTGEKVFLECVQDMDHENMFWYRQDPGLGLRLIYFSYDVKMKEKGDIPEGYSVSREKKERFSLILESASTNQTSMYLCASHLGAQPQHFGDGTRLSIL.

The chain uses TRBV15 and TRBJ1-5; D is uncertain. The germline V gene has CDR1 LNHNV and CDR2 YYDKDF (reference sequence). The CDR3 spans 12 residues. The V and J ends lost 7 bases and 2 bases respectively, with 6 bases between them. CDR3 sequence: CATTRGNQPQHF. The CDR3 coding sequence is TGTGCCACCACACGGGGCAATCAGCCCCAGCATTTT.

This clonotype occurred a few times. The chain joins TRBV29-1 to TRBJ1-2; D unresolved. The germline gives CDR1 SQVTM, CDR2 ANQGSEA. The CDR3 contains 16 residues. V was clipped by 0 bases and J by 2 bases, with 16 bases between them. The CDR3 DNA reads TGCAGCGTTGAAGAAAGTCTGTTAAAGGAAAACTATGGCTACACCTTC. This encodes CSVEESLLKENYGYTF.

In its sample, this clonotype was seen many times. This chain connects TRBV5-1 to TRBJ2-1; D is unclear. V lost 2 bases, J lost 6 bases, and 15 bases lay in between. The CDR3 covers 15 residues. Germline V gene data show CDR1 as SGHRS and CDR2 as YFSETQ. The CDR3 coding sequence is TGCGCCAGCAGCTTATCTGAACGGATTAGCAATGAGCAGTTCTTC. This sequence encodes CASSLSERISNEQFF.

This clonotype was seen only once. A read error is possible here, since a much larger clone lies one base away. V is TRBV9 and J is TRBJ2-7, with a weak D call TRBD1 (5 bases). This CDR3 comprises 16 residues. Germline CDR1 SGDLS, CDR2 YYNGEE. Deletions cut 4 bases from V and 6 bases from J, with 23 bases between. The DNA for the CDR3 is TGTGCCAGCAGCCCCCATAGGGGCCTCCTTTACTGCGAGCAGTACTTC. Translated, it gives CASSPHRGLLYCEQYF.

This clonotype was observed at least ten times. The chain joins TRBV5-1 to TRBJ2-3; D call uncertain. Germline loops: CDR1 SGHRS, CDR2 YFSETQ. Trimming removed 5 bases from V and 4 bases from J, with 11 bases in between. CDR3 length: 13 residues. The CDR3 coding sequence is TGCGCCAGCAGGTTCGAGTCCGCAGATACGCAGTATTTT. Translating gives CASRFESADTQYF.

This clonotype was found a few times. This rearrangement joins TRBV7-9 to TRBJ2-7; TRBD2 matches 8 bases. This CDR3 region has 13 residues. The junction had 5 bases not matched to a gene; V was cut back by 7 bases and J by 3 bases. Germline V gives CDR1 SEHNR, CDR2 FQNEAQ (reference sequence). The CDR3, as DNA: TGTGCCAGCATTGGGAGCGGGAGCTACGAGCAGTACTTC. Its translation is CASIGSGSYEQYF. The full variable domain, completed using reference TRBV7-9 and TRBJ2-7, is DTGVSQNPRHKITKRGQNVTFRCDPISEHNRLYWYRQTLGQGPEFLTYFQNEAQLEKSRLLSDRFSAERPKGSFSTLEIQRTEQGDSAMYLCASIGSGSYEQYFGPGTRLTVT.

The V and J genes are TRBV7-2 and TRBJ2-5, with 11 nucleotides matching TRBD2. The CDR3 has 17 residues. Unmatched junction bases numbered 13, after V lost 5 bases and J lost 5 bases. Germline-derived CDR1 and CDR2 are SGHTA and FQGNSA. The CDR3 protein is CASSPGTSGLPRETQYF. CDR3 DNA sequence: TGTGCCAGCAGCCCAGGGACTAGCGGTCTTCCTAGGGAGACCCAGTACTTC. Filled out from reference TRBV7-2 and TRBJ2-5, the complete variable domain reads GAGVSQSPSNKVTEKGKDVELRCDPISGHTALYWYRQSLGQGLEFLIYFQGNSAPDKSGLPSDRFSAERTGGSVSTLTIQRTQQEDSAVYLCASSPGTSGLPRETQYFGPGTRLLVL.

The rearrangement links TRBV20-1 to TRBJ2-7; D unresolved. Trimming removed 0 bases from V and 7 bases from J, with 7 bases in between. CDR1 and CDR2 from the germline V gene are DFQATT and SNEGSKA (reference sequence). The CDR3 contains 11 residues. CDR3 in amino acids: CSARDPKEQYF. The CDR3 nucleotides are TGCAGTGCTAGAGATCCGAAGGAGCAGTACTTC.

Only a few counts were recorded for this clonotype. DNA for the CDR3: TGCAGTGCTAGAGATTGTCGCTACGAGCAGTACTTC. As protein: CSARDCRYEQYF. The V gene is TRBV20-1, the J gene TRBJ2-7; D not certain. The CDR3 covers 12 residues. Trimming removed 0 bases at V and 3 bases at J, with 6 bases between. Germline CDR1 is DFQATT and CDR2 is SNEGSKA (reference sequence).

The chain recombines TRBV7-9 with TRBJ2-1; 7 positions match TRBD1. Germline V gene data show CDR1 as SEHNR and CDR2 as FQNEAQ (reference sequence). After removal of 0 bases from V and 5 bases from J, the junction contained 4 bases not matched to a gene. This CDR3 is built from 15 residues. CDR3 in DNA: TGTGCCAGCAGCTTAGCGGGGACAGCTCACAATGAGCAGTTCTTC. This translates into CASSLAGTAHNEQFF.

The rearrangement uses TRBV4-1 and TRBJ2-3, with 8 bases that match TRBD1. CDR3 size: 16 residues. The ends lost 1 base at V and 3 bases at J; junction bases unmatched: 6. The germline V gene has CDR1 MGHRA and CDR2 YSYEKL. The CDR3 spells CASSQVGQVLTDTQYF. CDR3 in DNA: TGCGCCAGCAGCCAAGTGGGACAGGTACTTACAGATACGCAGTATTTT.

This clonotype was counted only a few times. The chain links TRBV10-3 to TRBJ2-5; tentative D call: TRBD2 (5 bases). The germline gives CDR1 ENHRY, CDR2 SYGVKD. This CDR3 contains 13 residues. V dropped 3 bases and J dropped 2 bases, with 7 bases sitting between them. CDR3 nucleotide sequence: TGTGCCATCAGTGACGGCGGGCAAGAGACCCAGTACTTC. Amino acids: CAISDGGQETQYF.